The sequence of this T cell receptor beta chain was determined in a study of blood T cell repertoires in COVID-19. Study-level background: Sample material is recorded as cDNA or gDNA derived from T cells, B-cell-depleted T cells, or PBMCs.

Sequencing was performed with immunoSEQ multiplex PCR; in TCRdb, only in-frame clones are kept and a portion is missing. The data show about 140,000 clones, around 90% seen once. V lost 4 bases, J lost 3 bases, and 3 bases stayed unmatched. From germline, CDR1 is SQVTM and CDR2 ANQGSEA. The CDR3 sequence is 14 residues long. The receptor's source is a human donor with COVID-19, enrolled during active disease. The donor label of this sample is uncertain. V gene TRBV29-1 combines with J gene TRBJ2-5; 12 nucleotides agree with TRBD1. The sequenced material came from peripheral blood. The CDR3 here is CSVVGQGAKETQYF. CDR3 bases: TGCAGCGTTGTGGGACAGGGGGCAAAAGAGACCCAGTACTTC.